This section outlines one T cell receptor beta chain sequence together with its context. Antigen specificity is unknown. This sample is part of a study of CD8 T cells in Susac syndrome. Study conclusions and caveats: CD4+ T cell repertoires in Susac syndrome lacked clonal expansion.

CDR1 is MNHNS and CDR2 is SASEGT in the germline V gene. There are 14 residues in the CDR3. The V end lost 7 bases, the J end lost 1 base, and 13 bases lay between the germline ends. The RNA, roughly 0.45 to 1 ug, was put through reverse transcription using random hexamers. One entry per CDR3 protein, called by TCRdb with MiXCR from the immunoSEQ multiplex PCR reads. This table has under 200,000 distinct CDR3 sequences, around nine tenths appearing once. Source material: CD4+ T cells from PBMCs. The sequence was obtained from a human donor with Susac syndrome. The rearrangement joins TRBV6-1 to TRBJ2-5; D gene uncertain. The CDR3 nucleotides are TGTGCCAGCACCAAATCGGTTTCCCAAGAGACCCAGTACTTC. Amino acids: CASTKSVSQETQYF.